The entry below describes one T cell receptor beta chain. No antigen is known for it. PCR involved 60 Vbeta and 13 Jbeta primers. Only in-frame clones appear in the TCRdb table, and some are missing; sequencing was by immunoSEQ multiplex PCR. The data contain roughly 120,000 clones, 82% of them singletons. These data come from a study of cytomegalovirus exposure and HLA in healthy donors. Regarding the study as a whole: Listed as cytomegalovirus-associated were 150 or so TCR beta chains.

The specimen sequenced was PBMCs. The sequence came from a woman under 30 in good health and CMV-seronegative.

The DNA for the CDR3 is TGTGCCAGCACCTCCGAGACAAGCTCCTACAATGAGCAGTTCTTC. It codes for CASTSETSSYNEQFF. This chain joins TRBV6-6 and TRBJ2-1; D uncertain. CDR1 and CDR2 from the germline V gene are MNHNY and SVGAGI (reference sequence). The length of the CDR3 is 15 residues. V gave up 7 bases and J gave up 0 bases, with 13 bases separating them.